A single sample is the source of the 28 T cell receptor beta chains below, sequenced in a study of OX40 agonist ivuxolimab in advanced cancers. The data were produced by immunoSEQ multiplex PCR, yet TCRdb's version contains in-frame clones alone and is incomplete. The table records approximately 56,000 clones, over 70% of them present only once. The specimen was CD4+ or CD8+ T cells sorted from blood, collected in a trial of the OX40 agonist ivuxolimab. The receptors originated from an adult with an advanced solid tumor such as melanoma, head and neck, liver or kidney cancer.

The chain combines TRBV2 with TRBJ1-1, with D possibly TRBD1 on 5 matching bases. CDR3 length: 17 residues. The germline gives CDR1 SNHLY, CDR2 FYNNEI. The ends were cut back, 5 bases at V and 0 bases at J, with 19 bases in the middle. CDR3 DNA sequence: TGTGCCAGCAGTACCCCAGACAGCATGTTAGTGAACACTGAAGCTTTCTTT. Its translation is CASSTPDSMLVNTEAFF.

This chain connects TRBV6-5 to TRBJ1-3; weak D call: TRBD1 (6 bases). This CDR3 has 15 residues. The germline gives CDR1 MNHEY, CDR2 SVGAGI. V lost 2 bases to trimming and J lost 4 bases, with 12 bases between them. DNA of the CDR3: TGTGCCAGCAGTTACCACTTGGGGACAGGAAACACCATATATTTT. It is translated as CASSYHLGTGNTIYF.

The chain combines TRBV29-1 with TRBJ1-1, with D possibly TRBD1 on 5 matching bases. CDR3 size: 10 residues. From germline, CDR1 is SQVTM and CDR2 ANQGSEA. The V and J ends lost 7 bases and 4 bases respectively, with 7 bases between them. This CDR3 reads CSAGGTEAFF. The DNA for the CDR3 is TGCAGCGCCGGGGGCACTGAAGCTTTCTTT.

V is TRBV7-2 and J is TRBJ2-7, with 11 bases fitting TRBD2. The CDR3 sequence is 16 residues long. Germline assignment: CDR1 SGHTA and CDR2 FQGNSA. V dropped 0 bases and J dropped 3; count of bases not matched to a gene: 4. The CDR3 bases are TGTGCCAGCAGCTTAGCGGCGACTAGCGGGAACTACGAGCAGTACTTC. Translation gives CASSLAATSGNYEQYF.

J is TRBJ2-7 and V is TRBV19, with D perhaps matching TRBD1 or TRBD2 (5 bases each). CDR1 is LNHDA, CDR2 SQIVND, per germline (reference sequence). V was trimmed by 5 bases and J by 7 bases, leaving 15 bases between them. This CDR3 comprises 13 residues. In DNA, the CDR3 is TGTGCCAGTAGTTTTTCTAGAGGGGTGGAGCAGTACTTC. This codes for CASSFSRGVEQYF.

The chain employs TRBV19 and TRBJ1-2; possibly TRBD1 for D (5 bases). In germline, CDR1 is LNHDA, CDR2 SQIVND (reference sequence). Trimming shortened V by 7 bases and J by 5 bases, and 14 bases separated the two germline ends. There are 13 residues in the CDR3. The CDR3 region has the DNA TGTGCCAGTAATCGGGGCGGGGGATATGGCTACACCTTC. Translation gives CASNRGGGYGYTF.

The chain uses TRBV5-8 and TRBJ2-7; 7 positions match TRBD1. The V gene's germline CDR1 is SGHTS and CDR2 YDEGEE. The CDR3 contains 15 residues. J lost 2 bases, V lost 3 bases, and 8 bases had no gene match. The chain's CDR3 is CASSSDRNPAYEQYF. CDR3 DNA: TGTGCCAGCAGCTCGGACAGGAATCCCGCCTACGAGCAGTACTTC.

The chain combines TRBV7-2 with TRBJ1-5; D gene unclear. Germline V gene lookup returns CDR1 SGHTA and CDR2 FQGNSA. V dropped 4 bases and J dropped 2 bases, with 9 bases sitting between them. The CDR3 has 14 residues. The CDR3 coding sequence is TGTGCCAGCAGCTCCGACGGGGGCAATCAGCCCCAGCATTTT. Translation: CASSSDGGNQPQHF.

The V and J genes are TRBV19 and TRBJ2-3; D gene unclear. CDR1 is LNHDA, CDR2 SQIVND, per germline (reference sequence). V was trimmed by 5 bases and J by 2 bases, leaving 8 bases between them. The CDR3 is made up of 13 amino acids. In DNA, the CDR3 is TGTGCCAGTAGTCGTAGGGACACAGATACGCAGTATTTT. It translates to CASSRRDTDTQYF.

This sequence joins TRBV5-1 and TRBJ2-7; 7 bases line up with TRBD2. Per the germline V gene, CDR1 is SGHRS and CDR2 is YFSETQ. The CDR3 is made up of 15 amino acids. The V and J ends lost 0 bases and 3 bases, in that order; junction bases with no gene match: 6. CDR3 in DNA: TGCGCCAGCAGCTTGGCGCGGGGGACCAGCTACGAGCAGTACGTC. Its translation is CASSLARGTSYEQYV.

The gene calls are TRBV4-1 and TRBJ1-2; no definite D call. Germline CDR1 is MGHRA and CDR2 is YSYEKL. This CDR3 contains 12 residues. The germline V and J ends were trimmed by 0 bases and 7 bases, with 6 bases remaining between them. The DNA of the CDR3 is TGCGCCAGCAGCCAAGATAGCGGTGGCTACACCTTC. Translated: CASSQDSGGYTF.

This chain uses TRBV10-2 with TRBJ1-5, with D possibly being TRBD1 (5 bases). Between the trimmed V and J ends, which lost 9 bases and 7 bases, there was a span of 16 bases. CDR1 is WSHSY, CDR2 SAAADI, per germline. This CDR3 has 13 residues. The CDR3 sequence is CASIRAPGQPQHF. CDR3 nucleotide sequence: TGCGCCAGTATCAGGGCGCCGGGGCAGCCCCAGCATTTT.

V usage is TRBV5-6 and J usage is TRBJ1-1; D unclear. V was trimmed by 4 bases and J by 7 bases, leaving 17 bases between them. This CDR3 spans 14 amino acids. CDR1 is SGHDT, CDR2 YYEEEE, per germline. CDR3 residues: CASSATTPRLEAFF. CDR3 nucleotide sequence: TGTGCCAGCAGCGCGACGACGCCGAGACTTGAAGCTTTCTTT. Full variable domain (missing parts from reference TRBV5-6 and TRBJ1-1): DAGVTQSPTHLIKTRGQQVTLRCSPKSGHDTVSWYQQALGQGPQFIFQYYEEEERQRGNFPDRFSGHQFPNYSSELNVNALLLGDSALYLCASSATTPRLEAFFGQGTRLTVV.

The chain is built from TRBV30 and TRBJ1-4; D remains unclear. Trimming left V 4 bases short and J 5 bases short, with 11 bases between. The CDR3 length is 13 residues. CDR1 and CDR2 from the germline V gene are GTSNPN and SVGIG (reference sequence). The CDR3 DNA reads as TGTGCCTGGATGGGAAGTTTAAATGAAAAACTGTTTTTT. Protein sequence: CAWMGSLNEKLFF.

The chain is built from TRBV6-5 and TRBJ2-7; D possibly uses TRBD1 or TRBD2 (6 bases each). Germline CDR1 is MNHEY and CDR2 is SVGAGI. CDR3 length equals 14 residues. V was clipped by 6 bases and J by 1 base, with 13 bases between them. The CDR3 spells CASRDYRESYEQYF. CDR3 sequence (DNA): TGTGCCAGCAGGGACTACAGGGAGTCCTACGAGCAGTACTTC.

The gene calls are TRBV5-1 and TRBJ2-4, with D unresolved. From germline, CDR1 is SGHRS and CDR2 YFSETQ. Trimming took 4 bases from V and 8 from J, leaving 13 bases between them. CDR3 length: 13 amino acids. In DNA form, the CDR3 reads TGCGCCAGCAGCCACGGCGAAGGGTACATTCAGTACTTC. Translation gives CASSHGEGYIQYF.

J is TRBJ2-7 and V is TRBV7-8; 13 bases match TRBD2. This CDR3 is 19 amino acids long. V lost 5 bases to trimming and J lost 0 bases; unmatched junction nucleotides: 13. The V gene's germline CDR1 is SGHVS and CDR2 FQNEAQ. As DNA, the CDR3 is TGTGCCAGCAGCCTGCGCGGGACTAGCGGGGCCTCGTTCTCCTACGAGCAGTACTTC. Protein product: CASSLRGTSGASFSYEQYF.

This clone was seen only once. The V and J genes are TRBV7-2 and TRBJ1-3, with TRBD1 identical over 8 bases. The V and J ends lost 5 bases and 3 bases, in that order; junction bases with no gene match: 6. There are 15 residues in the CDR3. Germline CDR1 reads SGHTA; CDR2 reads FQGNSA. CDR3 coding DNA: TGTGCCAGCAGCACCGGGACAGGTGGTGGAAACACCATATATTTT. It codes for CASSTGTGGGNTIYF.

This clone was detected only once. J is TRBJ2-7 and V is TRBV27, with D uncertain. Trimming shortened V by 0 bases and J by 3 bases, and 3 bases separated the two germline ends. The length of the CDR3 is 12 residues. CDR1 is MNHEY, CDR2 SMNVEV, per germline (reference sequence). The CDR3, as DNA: TGTGCCAGCAGTTTATCGGTCTACGAGCAGTACTTC. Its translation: CASSLSVYEQYF.

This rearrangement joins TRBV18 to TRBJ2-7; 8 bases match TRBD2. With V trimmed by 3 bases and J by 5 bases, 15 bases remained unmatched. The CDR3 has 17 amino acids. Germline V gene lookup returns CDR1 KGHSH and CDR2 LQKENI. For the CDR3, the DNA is TGTGCCAGCTCACCCCGGACTAGCACCGGGGGCAATAACGAGCAGTACTTC. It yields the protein CASSPRTSTGGNNEQYF.

CDR3 in DNA: TGTGCCAGCTCCGCGTCAGGTTCGAACACTGAAGCTTTCTTT. This encodes CASSASGSNTEAFF. The chain couples TRBV18 to TRBJ1-1; D not resolved. The CDR3 is 14 amino acids. Trimming removed 6 bases from V and 1 base from J, with 12 bases in between. CDR1 is KGHSH and CDR2 is LQKENI in the germline V gene. Complete variable domain (other parts from reference TRBV18 and TRBJ1-1): NAGVMQNPRHLVRRRGQEARLRCSPMKGHSHVYWYRQLPEEGLKFMVYLQKENIIDESGMPKERFSAEFPKEGPSILRIQQVVRGDSAAYFCASSASGSNTEAFFGQGTRLTVV.

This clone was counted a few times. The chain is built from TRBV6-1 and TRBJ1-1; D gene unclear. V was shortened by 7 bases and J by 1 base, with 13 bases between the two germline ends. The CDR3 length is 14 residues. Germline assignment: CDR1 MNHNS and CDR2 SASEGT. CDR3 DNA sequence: TGTGCCAGCACCCAGAGGCAGGAGAACACTGAAGCTTTCTTT. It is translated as CASTQRQENTEAFF.

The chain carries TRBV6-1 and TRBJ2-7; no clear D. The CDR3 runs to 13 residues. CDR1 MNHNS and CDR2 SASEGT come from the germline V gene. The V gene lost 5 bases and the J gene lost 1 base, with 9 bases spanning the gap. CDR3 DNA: TGTGCCAGCAGTTTGACATATTCCTACGAGCAGTACTTC. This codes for CASSLTYSYEQYF.

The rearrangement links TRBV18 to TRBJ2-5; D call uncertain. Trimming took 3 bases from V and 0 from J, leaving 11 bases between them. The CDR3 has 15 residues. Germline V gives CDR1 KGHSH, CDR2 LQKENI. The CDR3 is CASSPGSWYQETQYF. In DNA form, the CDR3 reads TGTGCCAGCTCACCTGGCAGCTGGTACCAAGAGACCCAGTACTTC.

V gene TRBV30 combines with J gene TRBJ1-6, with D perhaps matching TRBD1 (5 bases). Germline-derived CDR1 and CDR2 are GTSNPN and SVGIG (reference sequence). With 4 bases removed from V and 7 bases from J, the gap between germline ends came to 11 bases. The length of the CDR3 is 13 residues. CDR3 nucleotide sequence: TGTGCCTGGACGGTCGGGGGAAATTCACCCCTCCACTTT. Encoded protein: CAWTVGGNSPLHF.

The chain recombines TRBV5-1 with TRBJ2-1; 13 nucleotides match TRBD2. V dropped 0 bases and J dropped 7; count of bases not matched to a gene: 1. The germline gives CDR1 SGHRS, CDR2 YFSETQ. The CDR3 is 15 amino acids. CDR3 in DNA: TGCGCCAGCAGCTTGGGGACTAGCGGGAGAAATGAGCAGTTCTTC. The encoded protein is CASSLGTSGRNEQFF.

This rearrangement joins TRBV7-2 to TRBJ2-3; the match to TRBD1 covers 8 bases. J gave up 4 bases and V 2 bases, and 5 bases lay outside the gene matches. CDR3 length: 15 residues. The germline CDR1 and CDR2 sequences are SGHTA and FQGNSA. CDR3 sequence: CASSLQGQGPDTQYF. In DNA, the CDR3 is TGTGCCAGCAGCTTACAAGGACAGGGCCCAGATACGCAGTATTTT. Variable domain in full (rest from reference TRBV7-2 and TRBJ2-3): GAGVSQSPSNKVTEKGKDVELRCDPISGHTALYWYRQSLGQGLEFLIYFQGNSAPDKSGLPSDRFSAERTGGSVSTLTIQRTQQEDSAVYLCASSLQGQGPDTQYFGPGTRLTVL.

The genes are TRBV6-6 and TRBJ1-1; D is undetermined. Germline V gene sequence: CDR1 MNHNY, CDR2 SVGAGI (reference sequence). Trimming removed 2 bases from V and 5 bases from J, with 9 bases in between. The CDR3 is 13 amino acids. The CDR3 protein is CASSYRAETEAFF. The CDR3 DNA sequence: TGTGCCAGCAGTTACAGGGCAGAAACTGAAGCTTTCTTT.